This T cell receptor (beta chain) was identified in a study of vaccination effects on CD4 cells after COVID-19 (dated 2022 in TCRdb). A note on the overall study: To identify antigen-specific CD4+ T cell clonotypes by their expansion, the ViraFEST assay first stimulated PBMC with viral peptide pools and then applied TCR sequencing. Three convalescent patients were sampled early (day +14) and late (day +241, +227, +161 respectively) after vaccination. Post-vaccine samples across the study were collected a median of 72 days after the second dose, with a range of 14 to 241. Each well held 1.5 million to 2.5 million PBMC cultured in IMDM containing about 5.4% human AB serum, about 10 IU/ml IL-2 and gentamicin, along with roughly 10 ug/ml peptides. The study compared SARS-CoV-2 spike-specific CD4+ TCR repertoires before and after mRNA vaccination in COVID-19 convalescent patients and infection-naive vaccine recipients. The full study included fewer than eleven COVID-19 convalescent patients and a handful of SARS-CoV-2-naive healthy vaccine recipients. Cultures from other donors in the study were sequenced with the Oncomine TCR Beta short-read assay on an Illumina iSeq 100. Overall study outcomes, separate from this receptor: Marked clonal contraction was observed in both infection-induced and vaccine-induced clones at late post-vaccination timepoints, consistent with waning T cell responses. In convalescent patients, the post-vaccine spike-reactive repertoire consisted mainly of new vaccine-induced clones, largely distinct from infection-induced clones. Limitations of the study were the small number of convalescent patients and the absence of early post-infection timepoints.

Details on this clone: Its binding antigen is unknown. Nothing much larger sits one base from this clone, and base qualities are not available.

V and J are truncated by 6 bases and 10 bases respectively, leaving an intervening sequence of 16 bases. Sequences SEHNR (CDR1) and FQNEAQ (CDR2) are obtained from the germline V gene (reference sequence). Inclusive of the bounding cysteine and phenylalanine, the CDR3 is 14 residues long. Only CDR3 DNA remains: 42 bases, in frame from the first base. After roughly 11 days of culture, CD4+ T cells were isolated with the EasySep CD4+ T cell isolation kit. PCR-confirmed SARS-CoV-2 infection had occurred in convalescent patients between March and December 2020, before the Alpha, Beta and Delta variants emerged in the United States. Each participant got two doses of an mRNA SARS-CoV-2 vaccine, either BNT162b2 or mRNA-1273. Half of the culture medium was replaced with fresh IL-2-containing medium on days 3 and 7. Unless noted otherwise, every peptide stimulation condition was grown in triplicate wells. PBMC were separated from whole blood using Ficoll-Paque Plus gradient centrifugation and were then either cryopreserved at -140C or used fresh. The QIAamp micro DNA kit was used to extract genomic DNA from the cultured CD4+ T cells.

The library relied on the immunoSEQ multiplex PCR assay. TCR beta CDR3 sequencing was performed on DNA from the cultured, isolated CD4+ T cells. The study's processing was this. The analysis removed non-productive TCR sequences, trimmed reads to the CDR3 region, and retained only CDR3s that were 7 or more amino acids long. The MANAFEST web app was used to identify antigen-specific clonotypes by comparing expansion in peptide wells with expansion in reference cultures. To count as positive, a clone had to show expansion at FDR<0.05 compared with the reference and with all other wells, an odds ratio above 5, and a frequency above 0.1% in two replicate wells. A clonotype was called cross-reactive if it was significantly expanded both in SARS-CoV-2 spike wells and in at least one common cold coronavirus spike condition. Using the stringdist R package, CDR3 similarity was measured by Levenshtein distance, and unrooted trees were constructed with ape in R 3.6.1. This immuneACCESS table, as held by TCRdb, lists in-frame sequences with V and J called but not all clones. Of the missing ones, under half trace to an unresolved V gene in checked studies; the others have no known cause. V and J calls and clone size are copied from that table; D and trimming were computed from the DNA. The sample has about 44,000 clones on record, over 65% of them singletons. The ten most abundant clones make up around 3.5% of the sample.

The sequences come from CD4+ T cells from PBMCs cultured without peptide, collected after COVID-19 vaccination. The TCR sequence derives from a human donor who had a prior SARS-CoV-2 infection. The chain is made from TRBV7-9 and TRBJ1-6; there is no confident call for the D gene. Here the CDR3 is given as CASREAVVESPLHF. Read as DNA, the sequence is TGTGCCAGCAGAGAGGCTGTCGTAGAGTCACCCCTCCACTTT.